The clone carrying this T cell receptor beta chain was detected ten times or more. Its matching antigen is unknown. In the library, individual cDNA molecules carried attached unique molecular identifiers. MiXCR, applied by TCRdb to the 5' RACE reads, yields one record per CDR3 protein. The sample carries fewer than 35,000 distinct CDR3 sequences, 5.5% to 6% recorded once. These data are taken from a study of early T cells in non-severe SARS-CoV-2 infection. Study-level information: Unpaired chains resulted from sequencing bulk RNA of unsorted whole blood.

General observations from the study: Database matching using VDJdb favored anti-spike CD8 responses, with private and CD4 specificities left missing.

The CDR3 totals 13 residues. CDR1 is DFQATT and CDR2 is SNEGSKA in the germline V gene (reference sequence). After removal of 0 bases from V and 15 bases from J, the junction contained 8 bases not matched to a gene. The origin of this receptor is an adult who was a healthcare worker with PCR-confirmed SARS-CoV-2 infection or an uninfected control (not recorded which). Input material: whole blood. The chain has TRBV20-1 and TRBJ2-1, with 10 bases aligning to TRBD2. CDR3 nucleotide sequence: TGCAGTGCTAGAGAGGTCCTAGCGGGGGAGTGGTTCTTC. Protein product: CSAREVLAGEWFF.